A single TCR beta chain is shown here with its context. Some clones are missing from TCRdb's copy, which holds only in-frame ones; the method was immunoSEQ multiplex PCR. The profile shows about 480,000 clones, roughly 90% of them singletons. The junction had 5 bases not matched to a gene; V was cut back by 4 bases and J by 2 bases. Per germline, CDR1 SGHNT and CDR2 YYREEE (reference sequence). There are 14 residues in the CDR3. This specimen belongs to a study of blood T cell repertoires in COVID-19. This TCR was sampled from a woman between 40 and 50 years old who had recovered from COVID-19. The material sequenced was PBMCs or T cells enriched from blood (not recorded which). The J gene is TRBJ1-1, the V gene TRBV5-4; TRBD1 matches 7 bases. CDR3 sequence (DNA): TGTGCCAGCAGCGGAGGGACAGCCAACACTGAAGCTTTCTTT. Translating gives CASSGGTANTEAFF.